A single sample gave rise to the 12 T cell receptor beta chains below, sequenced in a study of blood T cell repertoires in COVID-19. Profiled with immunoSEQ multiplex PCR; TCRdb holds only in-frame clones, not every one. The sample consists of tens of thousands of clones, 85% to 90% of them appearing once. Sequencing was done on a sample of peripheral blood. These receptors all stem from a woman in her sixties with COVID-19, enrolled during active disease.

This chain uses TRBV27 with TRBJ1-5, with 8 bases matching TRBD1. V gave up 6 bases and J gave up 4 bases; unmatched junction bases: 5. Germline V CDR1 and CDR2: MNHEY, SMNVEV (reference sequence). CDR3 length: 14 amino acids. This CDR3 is CASRGTGANQPQHF. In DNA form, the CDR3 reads TGTGCCAGCAGAGGGACAGGAGCAAATCAGCCCCAGCATTTT.

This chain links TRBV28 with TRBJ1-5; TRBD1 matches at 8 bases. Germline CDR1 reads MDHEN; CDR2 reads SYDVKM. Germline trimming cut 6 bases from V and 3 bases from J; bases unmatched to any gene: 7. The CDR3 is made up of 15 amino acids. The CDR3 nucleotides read TGTGCCAGCAGCAATAACCAGGGGGCCAATCAGCCCCAGCATTTT. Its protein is CASSNNQGANQPQHF.

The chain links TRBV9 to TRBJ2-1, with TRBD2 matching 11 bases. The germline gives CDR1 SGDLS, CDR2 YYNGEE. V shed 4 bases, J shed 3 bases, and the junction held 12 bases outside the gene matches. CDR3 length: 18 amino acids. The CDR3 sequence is CASSLKPTGTSGYNEQFF. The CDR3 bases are TGTGCCAGCAGCCTAAAACCCACCGGGACTAGCGGCTACAATGAGCAGTTCTTC.

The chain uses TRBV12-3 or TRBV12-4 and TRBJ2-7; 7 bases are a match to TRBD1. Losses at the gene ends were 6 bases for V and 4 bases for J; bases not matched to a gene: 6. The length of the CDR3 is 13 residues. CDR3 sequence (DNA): TGTGCCAGCAGGAACAGGGGTGGATACGAGCAGTACTTC. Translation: CASRNRGGYEQYF.

The CDR3 spells CASSQDKGRLAPGLETQYF. DNA of the CDR3: TGCGCCAGCAGCCAAGATAAGGGCAGACTAGCGCCTGGGCTGGAGACCCAGTACTTC. The chain uses TRBV4-1 and TRBJ2-5, with TRBD2 matching 8 bases. The CDR3 consists of 19 residues. Trimming removed 0 bases from V and 5 bases from J; junction bases left unmatched: 17. Germline V gene lookup returns CDR1 MGHRA and CDR2 YSYEKL.

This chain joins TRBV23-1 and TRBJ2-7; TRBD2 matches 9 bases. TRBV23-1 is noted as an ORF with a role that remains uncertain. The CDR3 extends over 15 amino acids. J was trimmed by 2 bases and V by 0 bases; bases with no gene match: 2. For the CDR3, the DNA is TGCGCCAGCAGTCAATCTGCGGGAGGGCCCTACGAGCAGTACTTC. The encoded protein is CASSQSAGGPYEQYF.

The CDR3, as DNA: TGTGCCAGCAGTTTTCCTGTAGATACGCAGTATTTT. Its protein is CASSFPVDTQYF. V gene TRBV12-3 or TRBV12-4 combines with J gene TRBJ2-3; D unclear. V lost 3 bases to trimming and J lost 5 bases, with 6 bases between them. The CDR3 totals 12 residues.

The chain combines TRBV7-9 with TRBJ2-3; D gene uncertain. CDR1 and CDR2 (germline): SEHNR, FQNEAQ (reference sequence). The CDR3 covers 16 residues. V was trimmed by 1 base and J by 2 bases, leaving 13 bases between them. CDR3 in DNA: TGTGCCAGCAGCTTAGAACGAGCCCCCTACACAGATACGCAGTATTTT. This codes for CASSLERAPYTDTQYF.

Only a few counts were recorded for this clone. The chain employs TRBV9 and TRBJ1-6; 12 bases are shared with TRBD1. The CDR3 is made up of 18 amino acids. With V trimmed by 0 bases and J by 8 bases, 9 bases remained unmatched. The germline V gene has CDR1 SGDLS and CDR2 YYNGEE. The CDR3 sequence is CASSVAVPGQGAYSPLHF. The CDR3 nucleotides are TGTGCCAGCAGCGTAGCAGTCCCGGGACAGGGGGCGTATTCACCCCTCCACTTT.

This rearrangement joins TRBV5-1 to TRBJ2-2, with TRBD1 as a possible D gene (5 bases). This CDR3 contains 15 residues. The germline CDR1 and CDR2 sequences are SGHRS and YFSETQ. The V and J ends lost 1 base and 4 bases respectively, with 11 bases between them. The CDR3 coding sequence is TGCGCCAGCAGCTTGCAGGGATACGGCACCGGGGAGCTGTTTTTT. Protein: CASSLQGYGTGELFF.

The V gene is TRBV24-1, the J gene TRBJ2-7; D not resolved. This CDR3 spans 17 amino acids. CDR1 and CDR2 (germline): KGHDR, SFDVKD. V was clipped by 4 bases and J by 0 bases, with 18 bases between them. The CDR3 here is CATSDYDSSVGSYEQYF. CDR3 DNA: TGTGCCACCAGTGACTATGACTCCTCCGTCGGCTCCTACGAGCAGTACTTC.

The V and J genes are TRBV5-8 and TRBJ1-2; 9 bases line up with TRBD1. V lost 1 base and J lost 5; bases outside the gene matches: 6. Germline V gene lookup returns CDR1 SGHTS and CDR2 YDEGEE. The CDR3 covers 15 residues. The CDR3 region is CASSLIGTGTYGYTF. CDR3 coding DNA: TGTGCCAGCAGCTTGATCGGGACAGGGACTTATGGCTACACCTTC.